The text below deals with one T cell receptor beta chain. The data derive from a study of control samples from healthy donors and cancer patients. TCRdb keeps only in-frame clones here, not all; method: immunoSEQ multiplex PCR. The table records 100,000 to 150,000 clones, 90% to 95% of them present only once. Trimming cost V 4 bases and J 1 base; bases outside gene matches: 8. Germline CDR1 SNHLY, CDR2 FYNNEI. The CDR3 has 17 amino acids. This TCR was recovered from a woman aged 18-29 years in good health. This chain connects TRBV2 to TRBJ2-7, with 12 bases fitting TRBD2. Sample: blood. The CDR3, as DNA: TGTGCCAGCAGTGGCCGCGGACTAGCGGGACGGTCCTACGAGCAGTACTTC. Translated: CASSGRGLAGRSYEQYF.